This T cell receptor beta chain was identified during a study of CD8+ T cells in alopecia areata (dated by TCRdb to the late 2010s). For the wider study: High-throughput TCRbeta sequencing was used to examine T cell clonal expansion in alopecia areata in both the C3H/HeJ mouse model and human patients. Scalp clonality was compared across normal scalp (n=4), patchy alopecia areata scalp (n=8), and alopecia totalis/universalis scalp (n=8). In humans, TCRbeta sequencing was performed on scalp tissue and on sorted CD4+ and CD8+ peripheral blood T cells from healthy controls and from patients with patchy or totalis/universalis alopecia areata. RNA was extracted with the PAXgene miRNA kit for fixed scalp, the miRNeasy kit for PBMCs, and the RNeasy kit for mouse skin. immunoSEQ multiplex PCR using 35 Vbeta forward primers and 13 Jbeta reverse primers was used to amplify TCRbeta CDR3 regions.

Inclusive of the bounding cysteine and phenylalanine, the CDR3 is 12 residues long. CDR3 DNA only is kept here, 36 bases in frame from base 1. V is shortened by 8 bases, J by 0 bases, and the region joining them spans 8 bases. Library prep was done by the immunoSEQ multiplex PCR assay. For TCR sequencing, RNA was extracted from every sample and reverse transcribed into cDNA to serve as template. SuperScript III was used for first-strand cDNA synthesis, primed with a 2:1 mix of oligo-dT and random hexamers. A synthetic immune receptor repertoire was used to measure amplification bias, and any remaining bias was corrected computationally. Under the source paper's analysis protocol: Raw reads were preprocessed to remove errors, and CDR3 was defined according to IMGT conventions as the region from the conserved cysteine to phenylalanine. Clonality was computed by normalizing Shannon entropy by log2 of the number of productive unique TCRs and subtracting the result from 1. CD4 or CD8 identity of scalp clones was inferred by cross-referencing scalp TCRbeta sequences with sorted blood CD4 and CD8 repertoires. The source is immuneACCESS, and TCRdb retained only in-frame sequences with V and J called. Part of the clones is not carried over; for the studies checked, unresolved V genes explain less than half of this, and the remainder is unexplained. For V, J and clone size, that table is used; D and trimming come from the DNA. This sample lists 150,000 to 200,000 clones; about 54% were detected once. Less than 5% of the sample goes to the ten largest clones.

PBMCs were isolated by density centrifugation and stained for CD3, CD4 and CD8, after which CD4+ and CD8+ T cells were sorted on a FACSAria. Unaffected controls provided scalp biopsies and blood samples. This clone was found a few times. The clone's antigen remains unknown. No base-level quality is on record; no much larger clone is a single base apart. Overall study results and their limits: Shared TCR sequences between patients were less evident than in mice, which may be partly attributable to HLA diversity in the patient population. Compared with normal scalp, lesional scalp, particularly in alopecia totalis/universalis, had higher clonality and more expanded CD8+ clones, which suggests antigenic drive. Scalp TCR repertoire analysis is complicated because resident alphabeta T cells in normal human skin are also sequenced, whereas mouse skin is dominated by gammadelta T cells.

The rearrangement joined TRBV23-1 to TRBJ2-7, with no confidently assigned D gene. TRBV23-1 is an open reading frame whose function is uncertain. The clonotype originates from a human donor in good health. Sequenced material: CD4+ T cells sorted from blood. The DNA is as follows: TGCGCCAGCCAGAGACACTCCTACGAGCAGTACTTC. Its protein product is CASQRHSYEQYF.